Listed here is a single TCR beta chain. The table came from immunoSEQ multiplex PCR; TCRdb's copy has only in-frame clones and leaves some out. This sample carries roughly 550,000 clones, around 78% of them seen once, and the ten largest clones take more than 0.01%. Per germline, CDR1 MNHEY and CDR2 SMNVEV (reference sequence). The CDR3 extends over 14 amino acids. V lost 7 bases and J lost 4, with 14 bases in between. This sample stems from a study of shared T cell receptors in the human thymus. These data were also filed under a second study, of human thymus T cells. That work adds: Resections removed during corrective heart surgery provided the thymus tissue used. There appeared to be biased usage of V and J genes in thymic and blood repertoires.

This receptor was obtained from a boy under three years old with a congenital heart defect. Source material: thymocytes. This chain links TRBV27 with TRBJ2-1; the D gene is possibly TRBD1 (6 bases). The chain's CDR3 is CASKRQDRYNEQFF. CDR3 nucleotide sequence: TGTGCCAGCAAAAGACAGGATCGTTACAATGAGCAGTTCTTC.